The TCR beta chain described here comes from a study of regulatory T cells in long-lasting Graves disease. Time point of the sample: newly diagnosed GD, antithyroid drugs for less than 3 months. PBMCs were the source of the RNA used for TCR sequencing. This clonotype was picked up many times. Construction of the TCR beta libraries employed iRepertoire HTBI primers in conjunction with Arm-PCR of CDR3 regions. TCRdb reanalysed the multiplex PCR reads using MiXCR and keeps one entry per CDR3 protein. The repertoire holds more than 400,000 distinct CDR3 sequences, with roughly 17% as singletons. These same records also appear under a second study, on T cells in Graves' hyperthyroidism and ophthalmopathy. That source adds: First-round RT-PCR with HTBI primers amplified the TCR CDR3 region. The majority of expanded thyroid clonotypes above 0.001 also appeared in blood. The model's output predicted ophthalmopathy at a median of roughly 6.9 months prior to onset.

The clonotype was recovered from a woman under 40 with Graves disease. Here the sequenced sample was peripheral blood mononuclear cells (PBMCs), taken at new diagnosis, from a patient treated with antithyroid drugs.

This chain's CDR3 is CASSLGQGGISYEQYF. CDR3 in DNA: TGTGCCAGCAGTTTAGGCCAGGGAGGAATCTCCTACGAGCAGTACTTC. The chain carries TRBV28 and TRBJ2-7, with a weak D call TRBD2 (6 bases). Trimming pared 2 bases from V and 0 bases from J, leaving 14 bases between. Germline CDR1 MDHEN, CDR2 SYDVKM. The CDR3 spans 16 residues.